Shown below are 10 T cell receptor beta chains from a single sample sequenced in a study of blood T cell repertoires in COVID-19. Assay: immunoSEQ multiplex PCR; the TCRdb copy retains only in-frame clones and omits some. The top ten hold 1.9% of the sample, which has 85,000 to 120,000 clones, over 85% seen once. Sequenced: peripheral blood. The receptors derive from a woman in her forties or fifties with COVID-19, enrolled during active disease.

The chain links TRBV28 to TRBJ1-1; no reliable D call. Germline V gene lookup returns CDR1 MDHEN and CDR2 SYDVKM. This CDR3 is built from 15 residues. V was cut by 4 bases and J by 2 bases, with 14 bases left in between. The CDR3 DNA reads TGTGCCAGCAGTTCCCCCCCAGGTCTAAACACTGAAGCTTTCTTT. This encodes CASSSPPGLNTEAFF. Drawing the rest from reference TRBV28 and TRBJ1-1, the complete variable domain is DVKVTQSSRYLVKRTGEKVFLECVQDMDHENMFWYRQDPGLGLRLIYFSYDVKMKEKGDIPEGYSVSREKKERFSLILESASTNQTSMYLCASSSPPGLNTEAFFGQGTRLTVV.

This chain uses TRBV7-8 with TRBJ2-7, with a weak D call TRBD1 (5 bases). Trimming removed 1 base from V and 2 bases from J, with 12 bases in between. In germline, CDR1 is SGHVS, CDR2 FQNEAQ. The CDR3 contains 15 residues. The CDR3: CASSLETATTYEQYV. The DNA of the CDR3 is TGTGCCAGCAGCTTAGAGACAGCTACTACCTACGAGCAGTACGTC.

This chain uses TRBV5-1 with TRBJ1-6; 7 bases match TRBD1. Germline V CDR1 and CDR2: SGHRS, YFSETQ. This CDR3 has 17 residues. Trimming at V came to 3 bases and at J to 7 bases, leaving 13 bases not matched to a gene. CDR3 bases: TGCGCCAGCAGCTCGCAGGGGGGTGAGGGGGCGAATTCACCCCTCCACTTT. Translating it yields CASSSQGGEGANSPLHF.

The chain recombines TRBV11-2 with TRBJ2-1; a possible D gene is TRBD2 (6 bases). CDR1 and CDR2 (germline): SGHAT, FQNNGV. CDR3 length: 13 amino acids. The V end was cut by 4 bases, the J end by 3 bases, with 7 bases between. The CDR3 reads CASSYGGYNEQFF. In DNA form, the CDR3 reads TGTGCCAGCAGCTACGGGGGCTACAATGAGCAGTTCTTC.

The chain is built from TRBV27 and TRBJ1-5; possible D gene TRBD1, 6 bases. V was shortened by 4 bases and J by 7 bases, with 14 bases between the two germline ends. Germline CDR1 MNHEY, CDR2 SMNVEV (reference sequence). The CDR3 is 14 residues long. DNA for the CDR3: TGTGCCAGCAGTTCAGACAGGTCAGGGCAGCCCCAGCATTTT. Its protein is CASSSDRSGQPQHF.

The rearrangement uses TRBV14 and TRBJ1-2; 8 bases are shared with TRBD1. This CDR3 spans 18 amino acids. Losses at the gene ends were 0 bases for V and 6 bases for J; bases not matched to a gene: 15. Germline-derived CDR1 and CDR2 are SGHDN and FVKESK. The CDR3 DNA reads TGTGCCAGCAGCCAAGATCTGGCGTCAACAGGGGGAGATAATGGCTACACCTTC. It encodes CASSQDLASTGGDNGYTF.

The rearrangement joins TRBV19 to TRBJ2-5; TRBD1 might be the D (5 bases). This CDR3 has 13 amino acids. Germline CDR1 LNHDA, CDR2 SQIVND (reference sequence). V was pared by 10 bases and J by 2 bases, with 14 bases between. CDR3 residues: CATLGARQETQYF. The CDR3 nucleotides are TGTGCCACCCTTGGGGCTCGGCAAGAGACCCAGTACTTC.

This rearrangement joins TRBV5-6 to TRBJ2-4; 13 positions match TRBD2. Germline assignment: CDR1 SGHDT and CDR2 YYEEEE. The CDR3 has 19 amino acids. J was trimmed by 2 bases and V by 4 bases; bases with no gene match: 12. This CDR3 reads CASSNTPGLAGSSKNIQYF. The CDR3 DNA sequence: TGTGCCAGCAGCAACACCCCGGGACTAGCGGGGTCGTCCAAAAACATTCAGTACTTC.

V gene TRBV4-1 combines with J gene TRBJ2-3, with 7 bases lining up with TRBD1. CDR1 MGHRA and CDR2 YSYEKL come from the germline V gene. There are 15 residues in the CDR3. J was trimmed by 5 bases and V by 4 bases; bases with no gene match: 9. CDR3 sequence: CASSPSGQGVDTQYF. DNA of the CDR3: TGCGCCAGCAGCCCCTCCGGCCAGGGGGTAGATACGCAGTATTTT.

The CDR3 nucleotides are TGCGCCAGCAGCCAACGCCTAGCGGGGGGCTACGAGCAGTACGTC. Protein sequence: CASSQRLAGGYEQYV. V usage is TRBV4-1 and J usage is TRBJ2-7, with 11 bases matching TRBD2. Trimming took 2 bases from V and 3 from J; bases not matched to a gene: 3. The CDR3 totals 15 residues. Germline V gene data show CDR1 as MGHRA and CDR2 as YSYEKL.